The text below deals with one T cell receptor (beta chain). This sample is part of a study of T cell changes during pregnancy in multiple sclerosis. The repertoire was sequenced with immunoSEQ multiplex PCR; TCRdb's copy has only in-frame clones and lacks some. The sample lists about 46,000 clones; just under 95% were seen once. Germline CDR1 is SGHNT and CDR2 is YYREEE (reference sequence). Trimming took 3 bases from V and 5 from J; bases not matched to a gene: 7. CDR3 length: 14 residues. The receptor comes from a female donor with multiple sclerosis, enrolled in a pregnancy study. Sequenced here: CD8+ T cells from peripheral blood mononuclear cells, sampled after pregnancy. This rearrangement joins TRBV5-4 to TRBJ1-1; 7 bases align to TRBD1. The CDR3 region has the DNA TGTGCCAGCAGCTCATCCGGGACAGCAACTGAAGCTTTCTTT. Protein sequence: CASSSSGTATEAFF.